This T cell receptor (beta chain) emerged from a study of response to subunit inactivated influenza vaccine. TCRdb reprocessed the RT-PCR reads with MiXCR, giving one entry per CDR3 protein. The table has about 540,000 distinct CDR3 sequences, around 13% seen once. Of note for this clonotype: What it binds is unknown.

General study points: It was the authors' suggestion that each seasonal influenza vaccination recruits few new T cells.

The sequenced sample was PBMCs from blood, obtained roughly 13 days after vaccination. This sequence was found in a man aged 45-60 years who received an inactivated influenza vaccine.

The CDR3 is CASSLAQSTESYEQYF. In DNA, the CDR3 is TGCGCCAGCAGCTTGGCCCAGTCAACAGAGAGCTACGAGCAGTACTTC. The rearrangement uses TRBV5-1 and TRBJ2-7; D is unclear. The CDR3 is made up of 16 amino acids. V was pared by 0 bases and J by 3 bases, with 16 bases between. Germline V gives CDR1 SGHRS, CDR2 YFSETQ.